The 3 T cell receptor beta chains reported below all come from one sample, sequenced in a study of T cell repertoires in cytomegalovirus infection. TCRdb reprocessed the reads via MiXCR and lists one record per CDR3 protein. The sample contains about 890,000 distinct CDR3 sequences, roughly 30% of which appear only once. No antigen is known for these receptors. The specimen was cultured CD8+ T cells from PBMCs, collected from culture after CMV antigen stimulation. These receptors were taken from a human donor in good health (CMV status not recorded). Some clones in this sample may be carry-over from other donors' samples.

A few counts support this clonotype. The rearrangement links TRBV12-3 or TRBV12-4 to TRBJ1-1; D gene unclear. The ends were cut back, 3 bases at V and 0 bases at J, with 14 bases in the middle. The CDR3 consists of 16 residues. CDR3 loop: CASSLWHGQLNTEAFF. CDR3 DNA: TGTGCCAGCAGTTTGTGGCACGGGCAGCTGAACACTGAAGCTTTCTTT.

The gene calls are TRBV12-3 or TRBV12-4 and TRBJ1-2, with D possibly TRBD1 on 5 matching bases. Trimming left V 8 bases short and J 3 bases short, with 13 bases between. This CDR3 contains 13 residues. The DNA of the CDR3 is TGTGCCAGCCGGGCGGCGACAGACTATGGCTACACCTTC. Protein sequence: CASRAATDYGYTF.

This clonotype has a count of ten or more. J is TRBJ1-3 and V is TRBV7-6; tentative D call: TRBD1 (6 bases). Germline CDR1 SGHVS, CDR2 FNYEAQ. The CDR3 is made up of 15 amino acids. V lost 5 bases and J 4 bases, leaving 15 bases between the germline ends. Written as DNA, the CDR3 is TGTGCCAGCAGCCCCGAGACAGGATCCGGAAACACCATATATTTT. It yields the protein CASSPETGSGNTIYF.